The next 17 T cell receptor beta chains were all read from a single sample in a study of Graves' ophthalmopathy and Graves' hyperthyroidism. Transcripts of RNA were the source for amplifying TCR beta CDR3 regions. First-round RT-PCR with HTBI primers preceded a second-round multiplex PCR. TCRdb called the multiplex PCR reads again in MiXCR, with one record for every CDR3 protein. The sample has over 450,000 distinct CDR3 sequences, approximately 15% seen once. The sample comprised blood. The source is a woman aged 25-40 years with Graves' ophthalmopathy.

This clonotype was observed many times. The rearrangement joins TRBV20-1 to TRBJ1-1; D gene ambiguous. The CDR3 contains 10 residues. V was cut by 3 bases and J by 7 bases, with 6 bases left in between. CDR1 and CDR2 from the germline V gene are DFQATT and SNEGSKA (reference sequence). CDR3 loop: CSASAVEAFF. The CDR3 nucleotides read TGCAGTGCTAGTGCCGTTGAAGCTTTCTTT.

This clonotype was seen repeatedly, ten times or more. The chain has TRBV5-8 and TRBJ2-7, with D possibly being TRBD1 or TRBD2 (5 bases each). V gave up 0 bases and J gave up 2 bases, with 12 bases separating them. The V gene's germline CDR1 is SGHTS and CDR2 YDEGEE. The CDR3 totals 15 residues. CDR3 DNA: TGTGCCAGCAGCTTGGGGGGGACCCAAACCTACGAGCAGTACTTC. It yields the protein CASSLGGTQTYEQYF.

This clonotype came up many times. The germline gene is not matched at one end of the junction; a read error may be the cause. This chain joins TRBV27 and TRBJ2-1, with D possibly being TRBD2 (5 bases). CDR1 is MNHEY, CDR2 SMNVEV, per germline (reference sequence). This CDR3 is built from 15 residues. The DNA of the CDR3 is TGTGCCAGCAGCCCCACAGCGACTAAAGTGGATGAGAAGTTCTTC. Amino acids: CASSPTATKVDEKFF.

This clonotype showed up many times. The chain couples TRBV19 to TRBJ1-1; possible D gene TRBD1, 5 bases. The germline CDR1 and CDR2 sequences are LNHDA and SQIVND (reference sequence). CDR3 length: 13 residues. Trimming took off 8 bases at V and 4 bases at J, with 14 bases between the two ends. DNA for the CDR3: TGTGCCAGTCGGGGGGGACGGGTCACTGAAGCTTTCTTT. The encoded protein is CASRGGRVTEAFF.

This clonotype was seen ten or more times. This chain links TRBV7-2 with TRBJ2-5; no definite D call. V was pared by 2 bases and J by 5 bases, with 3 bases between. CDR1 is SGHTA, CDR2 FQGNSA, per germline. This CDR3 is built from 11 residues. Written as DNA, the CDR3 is TGTGCCAGCAGCTTATCGGAGACCCAGTACTTC. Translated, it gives CASSLSETQYF.

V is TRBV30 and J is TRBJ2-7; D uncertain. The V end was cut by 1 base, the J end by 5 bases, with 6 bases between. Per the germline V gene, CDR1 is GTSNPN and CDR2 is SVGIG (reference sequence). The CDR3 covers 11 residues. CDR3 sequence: CAWSDPDEQYF. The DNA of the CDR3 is TGTGCCTGGAGTGACCCTGACGAGCAGTACTTC.

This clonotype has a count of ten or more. The CDR3 nucleotides are TGTGCCAGCAGCGTAACTCGACCGGGTACCGGGGAGCTGTTTTTT. Residues: CASSVTRPGTGELFF. The chain recombines TRBV2 with TRBJ2-2; D uncertain. The germline V gene encodes CDR1 SNHLY and CDR2 FYNNEI. The CDR3 is 15 amino acids. V lost 6 bases, J lost 5 bases, and 16 bases lay in between.

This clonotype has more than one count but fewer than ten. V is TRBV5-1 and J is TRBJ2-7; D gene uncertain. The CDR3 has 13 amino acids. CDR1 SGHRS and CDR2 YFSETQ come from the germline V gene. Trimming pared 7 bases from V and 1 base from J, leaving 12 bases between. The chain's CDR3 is CASYVQSSYEQYF. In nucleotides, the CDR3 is TGCGCCAGCTATGTACAGAGTTCCTACGAGCAGTACTTC.

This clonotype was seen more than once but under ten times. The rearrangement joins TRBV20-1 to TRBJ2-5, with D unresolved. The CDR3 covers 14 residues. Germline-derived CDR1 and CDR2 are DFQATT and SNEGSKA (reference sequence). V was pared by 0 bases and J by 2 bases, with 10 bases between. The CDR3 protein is CSARDGNEQETQYF. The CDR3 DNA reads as TGCAGTGCTAGAGATGGTAACGAACAAGAGACCCAGTACTTC.

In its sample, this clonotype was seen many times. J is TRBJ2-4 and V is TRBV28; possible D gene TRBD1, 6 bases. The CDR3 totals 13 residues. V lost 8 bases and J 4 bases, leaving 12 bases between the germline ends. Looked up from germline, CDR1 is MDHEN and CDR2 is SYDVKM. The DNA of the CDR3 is TGTGCCAGCCGTCGACAGGATAAAAACATTCAGTACTTC. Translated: CASRRQDKNIQYF. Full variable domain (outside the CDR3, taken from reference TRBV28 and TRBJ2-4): DVKVTQSSRYLVKRTGEKVFLECVQDMDHENMFWYRQDPGLGLRLIYFSYDVKMKEKGDIPEGYSVSREKKERFSLILESASTNQTSMYLCASRRQDKNIQYFGAGTRLSVL.

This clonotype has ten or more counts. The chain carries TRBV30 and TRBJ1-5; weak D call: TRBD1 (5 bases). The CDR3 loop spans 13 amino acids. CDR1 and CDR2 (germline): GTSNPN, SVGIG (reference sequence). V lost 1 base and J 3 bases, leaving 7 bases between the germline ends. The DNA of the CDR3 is TGTGCCTGGAGTGGACAGATCAATCAGCCCCAGCATTTT. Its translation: CAWSGQINQPQHF.

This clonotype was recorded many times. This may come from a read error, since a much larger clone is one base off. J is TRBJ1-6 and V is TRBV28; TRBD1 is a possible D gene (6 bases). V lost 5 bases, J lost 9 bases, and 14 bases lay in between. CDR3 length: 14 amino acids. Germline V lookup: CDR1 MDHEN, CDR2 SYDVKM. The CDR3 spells CASSPGLGASPLHF. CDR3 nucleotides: TGTGCCAGCAGTCCAGGACTGGGGGCTTCACCCCTCCACTTT.

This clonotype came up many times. The CDR3, as DNA: TGTGCCAGCAGCTTAGCCCTAGCGGGGGACCAAGAGACCCAGTACTTC. Translated: CASSLALAGDQETQYF. V is TRBV11-3 and J is TRBJ2-5; 10 nucleotides align to TRBD2. The CDR3 is 16 residues long. CDR1 and CDR2 from the germline V gene are SGHNT and YENEEA. V was pared by 1 base and J by 0 bases, with 2 bases of the junction left unmatched.

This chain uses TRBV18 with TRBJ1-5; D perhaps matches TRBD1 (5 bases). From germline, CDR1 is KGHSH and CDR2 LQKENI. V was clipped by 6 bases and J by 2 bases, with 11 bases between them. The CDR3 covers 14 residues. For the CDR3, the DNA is TGTGCCAGCTCGGCGATGGGGGGCAATCAGCCCCAGCATTTT. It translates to CASSAMGGNQPQHF.

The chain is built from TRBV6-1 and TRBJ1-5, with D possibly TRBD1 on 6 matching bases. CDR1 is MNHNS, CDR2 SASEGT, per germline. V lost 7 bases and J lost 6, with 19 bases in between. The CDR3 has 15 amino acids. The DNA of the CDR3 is TGTGCCAGCACCACAAGAGGGGGGGTCGGTCAGCCCCAGCATTTT. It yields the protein CASTTRGGVGQPQHF.

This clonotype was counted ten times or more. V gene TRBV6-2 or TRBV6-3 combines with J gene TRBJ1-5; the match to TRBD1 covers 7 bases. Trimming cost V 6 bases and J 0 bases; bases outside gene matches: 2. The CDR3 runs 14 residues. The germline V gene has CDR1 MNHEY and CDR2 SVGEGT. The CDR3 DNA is TGTGCCAGCAGCCGGGACAGTAGCAATCAGCCCCAGCATTTT. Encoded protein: CASSRDSSNQPQHF.

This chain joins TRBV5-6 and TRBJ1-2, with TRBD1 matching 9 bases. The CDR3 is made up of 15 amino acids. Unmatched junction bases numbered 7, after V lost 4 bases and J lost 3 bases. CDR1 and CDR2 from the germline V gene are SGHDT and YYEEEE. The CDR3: CASSKWDRAYYGYTF. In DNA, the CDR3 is TGTGCCAGCAGCAAATGGGACAGGGCGTACTATGGCTACACCTTC.